This T cell receptor beta chain emerged from a study of blood T cells in healthy people across ages. Collection of around 10 milliliters of peripheral blood was performed for each donor. As to this clonotype: The antigen is not known.

The second PCR ran roughly 7 to 12 cycles with a sample-barcoded 5' primer and J-beta primers. A single record per CDR3 protein comes from TCRdb applying MiXCR to the 5' RACE reads. The sample includes some 1.4 million distinct CDR3 sequences, 42% of them seen just once. CDR1 and CDR2 from the germline V gene are MDHEN and SYDVKM. The CDR3 length is 15 residues. With 4 bases clipped from V and 8 bases from J, the junction kept 9 bases outside the gene matches. Study results and limitations: Naive T cell percentage showed a strong correlation with TCR beta diversity. Estimates of total diversity, which came from one million sequenced T cells, were considered to be underestimates. A greater number of naive CD4+ cells and higher diversity distinguished long-lived donors from aged donors.

Material for sequencing was blood. The chain carries TRBV28 and TRBJ1-3; 9 bases are shared with TRBD1. The receptor comes from a woman aged 18 to 35 in good health. The CDR3 nucleotides are TGTGCCAGCAGTTCTGTTGGACAGGGGACCTACACCATATATTTT. Encoded protein: CASSSVGQGTYTIYF.